The 10 T cell receptor beta chains below were found in one sample sequenced in a study of blood T cells in healthy people across ages. Sample-barcoded 5' priming and a J-beta primer mix drove a second PCR of roughly 6 to 12 cycles. TCRdb re-called the 5' RACE reads through MiXCR, storing one row per CDR3 protein. The sample has 1.6 million or so distinct CDR3 sequences; almost 35% are singletons. Source material: blood. These receptors all come from a woman younger than 45 in good health.

This chain links TRBV28 with TRBJ2-2; 9 nucleotides line up with TRBD1. The germline gives CDR1 MDHEN, CDR2 SYDVKM. Trimming took 5 bases from V and 2 from J; bases not matched to a gene: 3. The CDR3 is 15 residues long. The DNA of the CDR3 is TGTGCCAGCAGTAACAGGGGGCTTAACACCGGGGAGCTGTTTTTT. Its protein product is CASSNRGLNTGELFF.

CDR3 in DNA: TGCGCCAGCAGCCAGGTACCTGGAGGGGCTCAGACCGGGGAGCTGTTTTTT. It yields the protein CASSQVPGGAQTGELFF. The chain is built from TRBV4-1 and TRBJ2-2, with D possibly TRBD2 on 6 matching bases. CDR3 length equals 17 residues. Germline V lookup: CDR1 MGHRA, CDR2 YSYEKL. Trimming left V 3 bases short and J 5 bases short, with 19 bases between.

A few counts support this clonotype. The rearrangement links TRBV20-1 to TRBJ2-1, with a tentative D call TRBD2 (6 bases). Trimming removed 3 bases at V and 0 bases at J, with 9 bases between. Germline-derived CDR1 and CDR2 are DFQATT and SNEGSKA (reference sequence). The length of the CDR3 is 14 residues. The CDR3 region is CSARGGVSYNEQFF. The CDR3 region has the DNA TGCAGTGCTAGGGGCGGGGTCTCCTACAATGAGCAGTTCTTC.

The J gene is TRBJ1-1, the V gene TRBV4-1; D gene ambiguous. The CDR3 has 13 residues. V lost 0 bases and J lost 11, with 13 bases in between. CDR1 is MGHRA, CDR2 YSYEKL, per germline. The DNA of the CDR3 is TGCGCCAGCAGCCAAGATCCAGGTGGCATGGCTTTCTTT. It is translated as CASSQDPGGMAFF.

The V call is TRBV5-1, the J call TRBJ2-5; unclear D gene. Trimming cost V 4 bases and J 1 base, with 11 bases left between them. From germline, CDR1 is SGHRS and CDR2 YFSETQ. The length of the CDR3 is 14 residues. As DNA, the CDR3 is TGCGCCAGCAGCGAGGTGGGATTCCAAGAGACCCAGTACTTC. Protein sequence: CASSEVGFQETQYF.

This clonotype was counted between two and nine times. The gene calls are TRBV20-1 and TRBJ1-2; D is undetermined. V gave up 5 bases and J gave up 5 bases, with 15 bases separating them. This CDR3 contains 13 residues. Germline V gene data show CDR1 as DFQATT and CDR2 as SNEGSKA (reference sequence). The CDR3 sequence is CSAHLTLEYGYTF. The DNA for the CDR3 is TGCAGTGCTCACTTAACTTTGGAGTATGGCTACACCTTC.

This clonotype has just a few counts. The rearrangement joins TRBV12-3 or TRBV12-4 to TRBJ1-6; D is ambiguous. Trimming left V 6 bases short and J 10 bases short, with 16 bases between. The CDR3 has 14 amino acids. CDR3 in amino acids: CASRPPVETSPLHF. As DNA, the CDR3 is TGTGCCAGCAGACCCCCGGTGGAAACGTCACCCCTCCACTTT.

For this clonotype: At one end the junction does not follow the germline gene, possibly because of a read error. The chain is built from TRBV5-1 and TRBJ2-7, with a weak D call TRBD1 (5 bases). CDR3 length equals 13 residues. Germline V gene lookup returns CDR1 SGHRS and CDR2 YFSETQ. The CDR3 region is CAISFDSQREQYF. CDR3 DNA: TGCGCCATCAGCTTTGACAGCCAGAGGGAGCAGTACTTC.

This clonotype was detected a few times. The genes are TRBV7-9 and TRBJ2-1, with D perhaps TRBD2 (6 bases). Germline CDR1 SEHNR, CDR2 FQNEAQ (reference sequence). The CDR3 consists of 15 residues. V lost 5 bases and J lost 9, with 20 bases in between. The CDR3 protein is CASSRPSGAKFEQFF. DNA for the CDR3: TGTGCCAGCAGCAGACCCTCGGGAGCGAAATTTGAGCAGTTCTTC.

This clonotype was observed a handful of times. The chain employs TRBV7-9 and TRBJ2-3, with D hard to call. Trimming removed 4 bases from V and 2 bases from J, with 13 bases in between. This CDR3 has 15 amino acids. Per germline, CDR1 SEHNR and CDR2 FQNEAQ (reference sequence). The CDR3 region is CASSSPLGPTDTQYF. Here the CDR3 DNA reads TGTGCCAGCAGCTCCCCCCTCGGGCCCACAGATACGCAGTATTTT. The full variable domain, rest sourced from reference TRBV7-9 and TRBJ2-3, is DTGVSQNPRHKITKRGQNVTFRCDPISEHNRLYWYRQTLGQGPEFLTYFQNEAQLEKSRLLSDRFSAERPKGSFSTLEIQRTEQGDSAMYLCASSSPLGPTDTQYFGPGTRLTVL.